Each of the 27 T cell receptor beta chains below was sequenced from the same sample in a study of blood T cell repertoires in COVID-19. Using immunoSEQ multiplex PCR, the repertoire was profiled, and TCRdb retains in-frame clones only, with some absent. The data contain some 95,000 clones, roughly 90% of them singletons. Sequencing was carried out using peripheral blood. The receptors shown here come from a man older than 75 with active or convalescent COVID-19.

This rearrangement joins TRBV6-5 to TRBJ1-5; 9 nucleotides match TRBD1. Germline trimming cut 6 bases from V and 6 bases from J; bases unmatched to any gene: 6. This CDR3 spans 14 amino acids. The V gene's germline CDR1 is MNHEY and CDR2 SVGAGI. As DNA, the CDR3 is TGTGCCAGCAGCCTACAGGGGGCGGCTCAGCCCCAGCATTTT. This sequence encodes CASSLQGAAQPQHF.

J is TRBJ1-1 and V is TRBV28; possibly TRBD1 for D (5 bases). Trimming removed 2 bases from V and 1 base from J, with 11 bases in between. The germline gives CDR1 MDHEN, CDR2 SYDVKM. The CDR3 length is 15 residues. CDR3 region: CASSLTRRGNTEAFF. In nucleotides, the CDR3 is TGTGCCAGCAGTTTAACCCGTAGGGGGAACACTGAAGCTTTCTTT.

V is TRBV27 and J is TRBJ2-2, with 13 positions matching TRBD2. The ends lost 5 bases at V and 7 bases at J; junction bases unmatched: 4. The CDR3 totals 15 residues. Germline V CDR1 and CDR2: MNHEY, SMNVEV (reference sequence). CDR3 sequence: CASSGLAGAGGELFF. The CDR3 DNA reads as TGTGCCAGCAGTGGACTAGCGGGAGCTGGCGGGGAGCTGTTTTTT.

This chain joins TRBV9 and TRBJ2-5; no clear D. This CDR3 has 15 amino acids. Trimming shortened V by 0 bases and J by 4 bases, and 13 bases separated the two germline ends. The V gene's germline CDR1 is SGDLS and CDR2 YYNGEE. The CDR3 protein is CASSVGSTYLETQYF. Here the CDR3 DNA reads TGTGCCAGCAGCGTAGGAAGTACTTACCTAGAGACCCAGTACTTC. Supplemented by reference TRBV9 and TRBJ2-5, the full variable domain reads DSGVTQTPKHLITATGQRVTLRCSPRSGDLSVYWYQQSLDQGLQFLIQYYNGEERAKGNILERFSAQQFPDLHSELNLSSLELGDSALYFCASSVGSTYLETQYFGPGTRLLVL.

A single count supports this clone. The chain links TRBV7-8 to TRBJ2-6; D is unresolved. CDR1 SGHVS and CDR2 FQNEAQ come from the germline V gene. V was cut by 7 bases and J by 0 bases, with 13 bases left in between. CDR3 length: 16 residues. The CDR3 DNA sequence: TGTGCCAGCACCCGGGCGGCTCGCTCTGGGGCCAACGTCCTGACTTTC. Encoded protein: CASTRAARSGANVLTF.

V usage is TRBV4-2 and J usage is TRBJ2-7, with 7 bases lining up with TRBD2. The CDR3 loop spans 15 amino acids. Germline V gene sequence: CDR1 LGHNA, CDR2 YNFKEQ. The V and J ends lost 4 bases and 2 bases, in that order; junction bases with no gene match: 8. The CDR3 loop is CASSPRASGTYEQYF. CDR3 coding DNA: TGTGCCAGCAGCCCGAGGGCAAGCGGGACCTACGAGCAGTACTTC.

The chain has TRBV5-8 and TRBJ2-1, with D possibly being TRBD1 (5 bases). Germline V gene data show CDR1 as SGHTS and CDR2 as YDEGEE. This CDR3 is built from 14 residues. Deletions cut 7 bases from V and 0 bases from J, with 11 bases between. CDR3 sequence reads: CASGDRSSYNEQFF. DNA for the CDR3: TGTGCCAGCGGCGACAGAAGCTCCTACAATGAGCAGTTCTTC.

The rearrangement uses TRBV12-3 or TRBV12-4 and TRBJ1-1; D call uncertain. This CDR3 contains 12 residues. V was pared by 2 bases and J by 6 bases, with 7 bases between. CDR3 DNA sequence: TGTGCCAGCAGTTTAAAGGGAGCTGAAGCTTTCTTT. This translates into CASSLKGAEAFF.

This chain connects TRBV7-2 to TRBJ2-7, with TRBD2 as a possible D gene (6 bases). V lost 1 base and J lost 3, with 10 bases in between. CDR1 and CDR2 from the germline V gene are SGHTA and FQGNSA. The CDR3 totals 14 residues. CDR3: CASSLGGILYEQYF. The CDR3 DNA reads as TGTGCCAGCAGCTTAGGCGGGATACTCTACGAGCAGTACTTC.

The chain has TRBV6-2 or TRBV6-3 and TRBJ1-4, with no clear D. The V and J ends lost 2 bases and 0 bases respectively, with 10 bases between them. The CDR3 covers 16 residues. CDR1 is MNHEY, CDR2 SVGEGT, per germline. Here the CDR3 reads CASSYGPQATNEKLFF. The CDR3, as DNA: TGTGCCAGCAGTTACGGGCCACAAGCAACTAATGAAAAACTGTTTTTT.

This clone appeared a few times. J is TRBJ2-3 and V is TRBV28, with D perhaps matching TRBD1 (5 bases). Germline values: CDR1 MDHEN, CDR2 SYDVKM. This CDR3 spans 15 amino acids. V lost 6 bases, J lost 1 base, and 14 bases lay in between. CDR3 nucleotide sequence: TGTGCCAGCAGCCCAGGGTATGCGGGCACAGATACGCAGTATTTT. This encodes CASSPGYAGTDTQYF.

This clone was picked up one time. The gene calls are TRBV6-1 and TRBJ1-2; 9 nucleotides align to TRBD1. The germline CDR1 and CDR2 sequences are MNHNS and SASEGT. V was pared by 4 bases and J by 7 bases, with 19 bases of the junction left unmatched. This CDR3 contains 18 residues. The CDR3 region is CASSVISGTGPMVSGYTF. In nucleotides, the CDR3 is TGTGCCAGCAGTGTAATCTCCGGGACAGGGCCGATGGTTAGTGGCTACACCTTC.

This clone was seen a few times. The rearrangement links TRBV30 to TRBJ1-2; D unresolved. The CDR3 loop spans 11 amino acids. V lost 0 bases, J lost 8 bases, and 7 bases lay in between. The germline CDR1 and CDR2 sequences are GTSNPN and SVGIG (reference sequence). The CDR3 protein is CAWSVLQGYTF. The DNA of the CDR3 is TGTGCCTGGAGTGTACTGCAAGGCTACACCTTC. The full variable domain, rest sourced from reference TRBV30 and TRBJ1-2, is SQTIHQWPATLVQPVGSPLSLECTVEGTSNPNLYWYRQAAGRGLQLLFYSVGIGQISSEVPQNLSASRPQDRQFILSSKKLLLSDSGFYLCAWSVLQGYTFGSGTRLTVV.

The chain has TRBV11-1 and TRBJ2-1; 9 bases match TRBD1. The CDR3 spans 16 residues. Germline CDR1 SGHAT, CDR2 FQDESV (reference sequence). With 5 bases clipped from V and 4 bases from J, the junction kept 9 bases outside the gene matches. CDR3 coding DNA: TGTGCCAGCAGCCCTGGACAGGGGACGGGGTACAATGAGCAGTTCTTC. The encoded protein is CASSPGQGTGYNEQFF.

This sequence joins TRBV10-3 and TRBJ2-2; tentative D call: TRBD1 (6 bases). This CDR3 comprises 17 residues. Trimming left V 7 bases short and J 0 bases short, with 18 bases between. CDR1 and CDR2 (germline): ENHRY, SYGVKD. The CDR3 sequence: CAIKTDRASTNTGELFF. CDR3 nucleotide sequence: TGTGCCATCAAGACGGACAGAGCCTCCACGAACACCGGGGAGCTGTTTTTT.

The V and J genes are TRBV6-5 and TRBJ1-2, with D perhaps matching TRBD1 (6 bases). Per germline, CDR1 MNHEY and CDR2 SVGAGI. Trimming pared 6 bases from V and 8 bases from J, leaving 16 bases between. The CDR3 contains 13 residues. The CDR3 DNA follows: TGTGCCAGCAGCCGCGCGGGGGCTCGAGGCTACACCTTC. Translation gives CASSRAGARGYTF.

The rearrangement joins TRBV4-2 to TRBJ1-1; 8 nucleotides agree with TRBD1. There are 15 residues in the CDR3. The junction had 7 bases not matched to a gene; V was cut back by 0 bases and J by 7 bases. The germline gives CDR1 LGHNA, CDR2 YNFKEQ. The CDR3 DNA follows: TGTGCCAGCAGCCAAGACCGGACAGGGACGGATGAAGCTTTCTTT. Translated, it gives CASSQDRTGTDEAFF.

This clone came up a few times. The chain couples TRBV4-3 to TRBJ1-2; TRBD1 matches 8 bases. Germline V gene data show CDR1 as LGHNA and CDR2 as YSLEER. V trimming: 0 bases; J trimming: 3 bases; junction bases outside the gene matches: 6. This CDR3 has 16 amino acids. The CDR3 nucleotides are TGCGCCAGCAGCCAAGATTTTGCAGGGGGCGACTATGGCTACACCTTC. It specifies CASSQDFAGGDYGYTF.

The gene calls are TRBV11-2 and TRBJ2-1, with TRBD1 as a possible D gene (5 bases). The CDR3 spans 14 residues. Germline CDR1 is SGHAT and CDR2 is FQNNGV. V lost 7 bases, J lost 8 bases, and 18 bases lay in between. Here the CDR3 DNA reads TGTGCCAGCACCCCCCGGAAACCACAGGATGAGCAGTTCTTC. Translated, it gives CASTPRKPQDEQFF.

The V call is TRBV27, the J call TRBJ2-5, with 8 bases lining up with TRBD1. In germline, CDR1 is MNHEY, CDR2 SMNVEV (reference sequence). The CDR3 spans 12 residues. The trim removed 10 bases at V and 5 bases at J, leaving 6 bases unmatched. Written as DNA, the CDR3 is TGTGCCAATTGGACAGGGCGGGAGACCCAGTACTTC. Protein: CANWTGRETQYF.

The chain couples TRBV6-2 or TRBV6-3 to TRBJ1-2; D not certain. The germline CDR1 and CDR2 sequences are MNHEY and SVGEGT. The CDR3 has 16 residues. The V gene lost 6 bases and the J gene lost 7 bases, with 24 bases spanning the gap. In DNA form, the CDR3 reads TGTGCCAGCAGCCGCCCCGGAGCTCTCACCTCTGGTGGCTACACCTTC. Encoded protein: CASSRPGALTSGGYTF.

This chain links TRBV28 with TRBJ1-5; 7 bases agree with TRBD1. This CDR3 region has 17 residues. Germline CDR1 reads MDHEN; CDR2 reads SYDVKM. The J segment lost 3 bases and the V segment lost 4 bases, leaving 12 bases of the junction unmatched. This CDR3 is CASSSSGGDRFNQPQHF. CDR3 coding DNA: TGTGCCAGCAGTTCATCGGGGGGGGACAGATTCAATCAGCCCCAGCATTTT.

The chain is built from TRBV7-2 and TRBJ2-6, with no clear D. In germline, CDR1 is SGHTA, CDR2 FQGNSA. The germline V and J ends were trimmed by 5 bases and 0 bases, with 11 bases remaining between them. The CDR3 runs to 16 residues. The CDR3 region is CASSQVVASGANVLTF. As DNA, the CDR3 is TGTGCCAGCAGCCAAGTTGTGGCCTCTGGGGCCAACGTCCTGACTTTC.

The chain has TRBV5-1 and TRBJ1-2, with 7 bases fitting TRBD1. CDR3 length: 15 amino acids. CDR1 SGHRS and CDR2 YFSETQ come from the germline V gene. Trimming took 0 bases from V and 5 from J; bases not matched to a gene: 7. CDR3: CASSLGTGNYYGYTF. In DNA form, the CDR3 reads TGCGCCAGCAGCTTGGGGACAGGAAACTATTATGGCTACACCTTC.

This chain links TRBV15 with TRBJ2-2; D might be TRBD1 (6 bases). Germline lookup yields CDR1 LNHNV and CDR2 YYDKDF (reference sequence). The CDR3 totals 17 residues. V lost 0 bases, J lost 0 bases, and 11 bases lay in between. The CDR3 bases are TGTGCCACCAGCAGAGATCATACAGGGCCGAACACCGGGGAGCTGTTTTTT. This translates into CATSRDHTGPNTGELFF. Variable domain in full (rest from reference TRBV15 and TRBJ2-2): DAMVIQNPRYQVTQFGKPVTLSCSQTLNHNVMYWYQQKSSQAPKLLFHYYDKDFNNEADTPDNFQSRRPNTSFCFLDIRSPGLGDTAMYLCATSRDHTGPNTGELFFGEGSRLTVL.

V and J are TRBV21-1 and TRBJ1-6; the D call TRBD1 from the table was never checked on the DNA. TRBV21-1 is classified as a pseudogene. This CDR3 contains 17 residues. The CDR3, as DNA: TGTGCCAGCAGCTCCAGACCTGTGGACAGGGTGAATTCACCCCTCCACTTT. This gives the protein CASSSRPVDRVNSPLHF.

The CDR3 coding sequence is TGCAGTGCTAGTTTCCTGGGGACTAGGGGACTCAATGAGCAGTTCTTC. Its protein product is CSASFLGTRGLNEQFF. The gene calls are TRBV20-1 and TRBJ2-1; 8 bases line up with TRBD2. CDR1 is DFQATT, CDR2 SNEGSKA, per germline (reference sequence). J was trimmed by 6 bases and V by 3 bases; bases with no gene match: 13. CDR3 length: 16 residues.